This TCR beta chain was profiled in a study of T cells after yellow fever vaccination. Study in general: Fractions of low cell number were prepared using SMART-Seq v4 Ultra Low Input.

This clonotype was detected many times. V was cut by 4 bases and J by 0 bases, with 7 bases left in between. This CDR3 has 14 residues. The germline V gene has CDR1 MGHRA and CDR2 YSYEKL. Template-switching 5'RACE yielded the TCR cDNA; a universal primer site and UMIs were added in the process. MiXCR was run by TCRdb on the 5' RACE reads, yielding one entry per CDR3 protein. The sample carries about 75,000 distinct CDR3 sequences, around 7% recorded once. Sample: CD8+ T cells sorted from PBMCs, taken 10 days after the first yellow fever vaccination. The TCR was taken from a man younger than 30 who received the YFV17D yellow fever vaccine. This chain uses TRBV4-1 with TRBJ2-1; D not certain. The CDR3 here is CASSPSSSYNEQFF. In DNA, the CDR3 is TGCGCCAGCAGCCCGTCAAGCTCCTACAATGAGCAGTTCTTC.